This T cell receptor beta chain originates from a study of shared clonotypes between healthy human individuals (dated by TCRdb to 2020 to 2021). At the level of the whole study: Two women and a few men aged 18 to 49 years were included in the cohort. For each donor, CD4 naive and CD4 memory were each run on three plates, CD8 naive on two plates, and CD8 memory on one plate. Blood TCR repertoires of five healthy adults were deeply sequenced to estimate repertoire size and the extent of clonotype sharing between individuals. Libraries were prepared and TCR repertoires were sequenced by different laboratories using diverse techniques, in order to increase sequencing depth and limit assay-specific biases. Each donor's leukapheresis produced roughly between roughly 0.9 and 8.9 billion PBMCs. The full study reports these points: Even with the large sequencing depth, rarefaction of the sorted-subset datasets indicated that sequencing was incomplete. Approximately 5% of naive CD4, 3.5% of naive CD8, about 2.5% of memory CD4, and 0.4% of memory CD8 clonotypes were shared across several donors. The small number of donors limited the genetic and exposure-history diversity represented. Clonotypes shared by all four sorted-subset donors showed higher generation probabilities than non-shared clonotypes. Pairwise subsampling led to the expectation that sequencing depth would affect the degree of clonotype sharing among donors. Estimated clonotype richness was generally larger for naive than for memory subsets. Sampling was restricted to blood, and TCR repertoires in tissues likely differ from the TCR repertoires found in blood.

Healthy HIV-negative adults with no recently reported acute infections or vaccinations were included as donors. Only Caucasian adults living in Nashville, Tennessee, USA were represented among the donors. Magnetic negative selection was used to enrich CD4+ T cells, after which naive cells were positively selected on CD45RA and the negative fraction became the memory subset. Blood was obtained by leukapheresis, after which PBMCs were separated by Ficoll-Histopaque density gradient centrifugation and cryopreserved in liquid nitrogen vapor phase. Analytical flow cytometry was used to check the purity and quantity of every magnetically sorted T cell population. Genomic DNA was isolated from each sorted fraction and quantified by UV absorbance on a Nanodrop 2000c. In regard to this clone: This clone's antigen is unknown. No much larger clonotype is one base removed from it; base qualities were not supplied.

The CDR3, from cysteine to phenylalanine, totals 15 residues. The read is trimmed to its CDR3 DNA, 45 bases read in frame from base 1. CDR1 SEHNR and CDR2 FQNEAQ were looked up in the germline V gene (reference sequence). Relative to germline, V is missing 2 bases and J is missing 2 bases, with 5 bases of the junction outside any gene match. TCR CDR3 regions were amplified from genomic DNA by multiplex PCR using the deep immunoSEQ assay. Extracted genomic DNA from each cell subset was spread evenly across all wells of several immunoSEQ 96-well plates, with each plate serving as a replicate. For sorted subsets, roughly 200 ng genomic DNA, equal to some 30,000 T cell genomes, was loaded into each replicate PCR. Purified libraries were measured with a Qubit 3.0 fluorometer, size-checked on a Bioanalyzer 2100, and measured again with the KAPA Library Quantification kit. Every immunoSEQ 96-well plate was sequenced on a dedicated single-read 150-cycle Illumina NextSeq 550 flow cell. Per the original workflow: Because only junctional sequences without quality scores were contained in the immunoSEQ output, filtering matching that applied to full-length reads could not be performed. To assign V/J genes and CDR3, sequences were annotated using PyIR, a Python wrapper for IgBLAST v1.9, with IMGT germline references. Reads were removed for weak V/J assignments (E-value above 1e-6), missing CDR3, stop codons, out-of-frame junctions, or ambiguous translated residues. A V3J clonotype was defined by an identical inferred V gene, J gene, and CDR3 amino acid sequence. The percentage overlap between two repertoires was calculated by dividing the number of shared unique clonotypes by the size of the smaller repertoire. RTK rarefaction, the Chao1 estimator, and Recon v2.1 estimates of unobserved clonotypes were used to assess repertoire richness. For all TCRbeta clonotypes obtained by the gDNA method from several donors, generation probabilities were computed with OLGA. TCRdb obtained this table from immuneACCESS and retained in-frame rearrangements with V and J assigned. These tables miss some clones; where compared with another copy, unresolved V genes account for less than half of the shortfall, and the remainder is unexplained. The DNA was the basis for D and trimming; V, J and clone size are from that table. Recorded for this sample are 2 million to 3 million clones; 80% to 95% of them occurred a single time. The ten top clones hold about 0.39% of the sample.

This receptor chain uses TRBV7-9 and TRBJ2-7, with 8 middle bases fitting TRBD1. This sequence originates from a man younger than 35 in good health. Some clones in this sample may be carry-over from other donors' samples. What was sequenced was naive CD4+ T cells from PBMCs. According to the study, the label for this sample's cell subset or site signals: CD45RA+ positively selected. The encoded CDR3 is CASSLRDRSPYEQYF. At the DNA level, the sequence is TGTGCCAGCAGCTTAAGGGACAGGTCCCCCTACGAGCAGTACTTC.